Presented here are 30 T cell receptor beta chains from one specimen sequenced in a study of blood T cell repertoires in COVID-19 (TCRdb year 2020). Library preparation used the immunoSEQ multiplex PCR assay. TCRdb's version of the immuneACCESS table is confined to in-frame rearrangements and falls short of the full clone set. An unresolved V gene accounts for under half of the shortfall where checked; the remainder is of unknown origin. The sample has over 300,000 clones on record, 86% of them singletons. Around 1.5% of the sample is taken by the ten largest. The specimen was peripheral blood. These TCRs come from a woman aged 45 to 65 with acute or convalescent COVID-19.

The chain carries TRBV10-3 and TRBJ1-1, with D maybe TRBD1 (6 bases). Germline values: CDR1 ENHRY, CDR2 SYGVKD. Trimming took 10 bases from V and 5 from J, leaving 14 bases between them. The CDR3 is 12 amino acids. The CDR3 spells CASRQERTEAFF. The CDR3 nucleotides read TGTGCCAGCAGACAGGAGAGAACTGAAGCTTTCTTT.

The chain employs TRBV5-1 and TRBJ1-1, with a weak D call TRBD1 (6 bases). The length of the CDR3 is 13 residues. Germline V CDR1 and CDR2: SGHRS, YFSETQ. V dropped 0 bases and J dropped 6 bases, with 9 bases sitting between them. CDR3 sequence (DNA): TGCGCCAGCAGCTTGGACAGGGACGCTGAAGCTTTCTTT. Its protein product is CASSLDRDAEAFF.

This clone was detected only a few times. The rearrangement joins TRBV11-2 to TRBJ1-3; 9 bases map to TRBD1. Unmatched junction bases numbered 12, after V lost 2 bases and J lost 4 bases. This CDR3 has 18 residues. Germline CDR1 and CDR2: SGHAT and FQNNGV. The CDR3 region has the DNA TGTGCCAGCAGCTTATATTCGCTCCGGGACAGGGTCGGAAACACCATATATTTT. This translates into CASSLYSLRDRVGNTIYF.

V and J are TRBV19 and TRBJ1-2, with 8 bases identical to TRBD1. The germline V gene has CDR1 LNHDA and CDR2 SQIVND (reference sequence). V lost 6 bases and J lost 5; bases outside the gene matches: 5. The CDR3 sequence is 13 residues long. The CDR3 reads CASRGTGGYGYTF. The CDR3 bases are TGTGCCAGTAGGGGAACAGGGGGTTATGGCTACACCTTC.

The chain is built from TRBV28 and TRBJ1-3; D gene unclear. Germline loops: CDR1 MDHEN, CDR2 SYDVKM. There are 18 residues in the CDR3. Trimming left V 1 base short and J 0 bases short, with 16 bases between. CDR3 sequence reads: CASSLLREAKISGNTIYF. The CDR3 DNA reads as TGTGCCAGCAGTTTATTAAGGGAGGCAAAAATCTCTGGAAACACCATATATTTT.

V gene TRBV19 combines with J gene TRBJ2-1; D possibly corresponds to TRBD2 (6 bases). This CDR3 has 14 residues. V shed 6 bases and J shed 0 bases, with 9 bases lying between them. Germline V gives CDR1 LNHDA, CDR2 SQIVND (reference sequence). The CDR3 DNA is TGTGCCAGTAGGCGGGAAAGCTCCTACAATGAGCAGTTCTTC. Translation: CASRRESSYNEQFF. Variable domain in full (rest from reference TRBV19 and TRBJ2-1): DGGITQSPKYLFRKEGQNVTLSCEQNLNHDAMYWYRQDPGQGLRLIYYSQIVNDFQKGDIAEGYSVSREKKESFPLTVTSAQKNPTAFYLCASRRESSYNEQFFGPGTRLTVL.

Comments on this clone: Sequence at one end of the junction differs from germline and may be a read error. The V gene is TRBV24-1, the J gene TRBJ2-2; TRBD1 aligns across 9 bases. The germline CDR1 and CDR2 sequences are KGHDR and SFDVKD. The CDR3 is 13 amino acids. As DNA, the CDR3 is TGTGCCACCGGGACAGGGAACCCCGGGGAGCTGTTTTTT. Amino acids: CATGTGNPGELFF.

The V and J genes are TRBV18 and TRBJ2-1, with TRBD2 as a possible D gene (6 bases). This CDR3 has 16 amino acids. V was pared by 3 bases and J by 12 bases, with 24 bases between. Germline-derived CDR1 and CDR2 are KGHSH and LQKENI. The chain's CDR3 is CASSPRGSVEDKGQFF. The CDR3 coding sequence is TGTGCCAGCTCACCTCGGGGGTCGGTAGAGGATAAAGGGCAGTTCTTC. The whole variable domain, filled in from reference TRBV18 and TRBJ2-1, reads NAGVMQNPRHLVRRRGQEARLRCSPMKGHSHVYWYRQLPEEGLKFMVYLQKENIIDESGMPKERFSAEFPKEGPSILRIQQVVRGDSAAYFCASSPRGSVEDKGQFFGPGTRLTVL.

This clone was recorded a few times. V gene TRBV7-9 combines with J gene TRBJ1-2; no clear D. The V gene's germline CDR1 is SEHNR and CDR2 FQNEAQ (reference sequence). The CDR3 spans 14 residues. The V end lost 3 bases, the J end lost 0 bases, and 8 bases lay between the germline ends. CDR3 in DNA: TGTGCCAGCAGCTTTAGAGGCACTAACTATGGCTACACCTTC. It codes for CASSFRGTNYGYTF. Drawing the rest from reference TRBV7-9 and TRBJ1-2, the complete variable domain is DTGVSQNPRHKITKRGQNVTFRCDPISEHNRLYWYRQTLGQGPEFLTYFQNEAQLEKSRLLSDRFSAERPKGSFSTLEIQRTEQGDSAMYLCASSFRGTNYGYTFGSGTRLTVV.

The chain recombines TRBV18 with TRBJ2-7, with TRBD2 as a possible D gene (6 bases). Trimming shortened V by 1 base and J by 5 bases, and 15 bases separated the two germline ends. Per the germline V gene, CDR1 is KGHSH and CDR2 is LQKENI. CDR3 length: 15 amino acids. The CDR3 here is CASSPLRGGNHEQYF. The CDR3 DNA reads TGTGCCAGCTCACCACTGAGGGGCGGGAACCACGAGCAGTACTTC.

In its sample, this clone was seen once. The CDR3 region is CSASSGNDSPLHF. CDR3 DNA sequence: TGCAGTGCTAGTTCGGGGAATGATTCACCCCTCCACTTT. This sequence joins TRBV20-1 and TRBJ1-6, with D hard to call. Germline CDR1 DFQATT, CDR2 SNEGSKA (reference sequence). This CDR3 region has 13 residues. Trimming cost V 3 bases and J 8 bases, with 11 bases left between them.

The V call is TRBV5-1, the J call TRBJ1-6; no clear D. CDR1 is SGHRS and CDR2 is YFSETQ in the germline V gene. V lost 0 bases to trimming and J lost 10 bases, with 17 bases between them. The CDR3 extends over 16 amino acids. The CDR3 protein is CASSLARSPGVSPLHF. In DNA form, the CDR3 reads TGCGCCAGCAGCTTGGCCCGGTCCCCCGGGGTGTCACCCCTCCACTTT.

The chain couples TRBV28 to TRBJ2-1; 7 bases match TRBD1. With V trimmed by 5 bases and J by 6 bases, 10 bases remained unmatched. The CDR3 runs to 15 residues. Germline V gives CDR1 MDHEN, CDR2 SYDVKM. The CDR3 protein is CASSKGAVFSNEQFF. CDR3 in DNA: TGTGCCAGCAGTAAGGGGGCCGTGTTTTCCAATGAGCAGTTCTTC.

V gene TRBV9 combines with J gene TRBJ2-7; D perhaps matches TRBD1 (5 bases). This CDR3 comprises 14 residues. Germline V gene data show CDR1 as SGDLS and CDR2 as YYNGEE. V was trimmed by 4 bases and J by 2 bases, leaving 13 bases between them. CDR3 sequence reads: CASSSGDRTYEQYF. CDR3 nucleotides: TGTGCCAGCAGCTCCGGAGACAGAACCTACGAGCAGTACTTC.

V and J are TRBV19 and TRBJ2-7, with a tentative D call TRBD2 (5 bases). The CDR3 spans 12 residues. Trimming left V 4 bases short and J 2 bases short, with 6 bases between. CDR1 is LNHDA and CDR2 is SQIVND in the germline V gene (reference sequence). Here the CDR3 DNA reads TGTGCCAGTAGTACCGGGACCTACGAGCAGTACTTC. Translated, it gives CASSTGTYEQYF.

The chain joins TRBV9 to TRBJ2-3; tentative D call: TRBD1 (6 bases). The CDR3 length is 16 residues. V was trimmed by 1 base and J by 5 bases, leaving 17 bases between them. Germline values: CDR1 SGDLS, CDR2 YYNGEE. The CDR3 here is CASSVRQQGLGDTQYF. Here the CDR3 DNA reads TGTGCCAGCAGCGTACGGCAACAGGGCCTGGGAGATACGCAGTATTTT.

This clone was detected only once. The chain recombines TRBV28 with TRBJ1-4; D might be TRBD1 (5 bases). The CDR3 contains 17 residues. Germline values: CDR1 MDHEN, CDR2 SYDVKM. The V end lost 4 bases, the J end lost 0 bases, and 15 bases lay between the germline ends. The CDR3 here is CASSSGRGYSTNEKLFF. The CDR3 coding sequence is TGTGCCAGCAGTTCGGGGCGGGGGTATTCAACTAATGAAAAACTGTTTTTT.

Here the CDR3 DNA reads TGCAGCGTTGACGACGGGAGAGGAGATACGCAGTATTTT. It encodes CSVDDGRGDTQYF. The V call is TRBV29-1, the J call TRBJ2-3; possible D gene TRBD2, 6 bases. This CDR3 region has 13 residues. Looked up from germline, CDR1 is SQVTM and CDR2 is ANQGSEA. The V gene lost 3 bases and the J gene lost 5 bases, with 12 bases spanning the gap.

The chain uses TRBV7-9 and TRBJ1-1; TRBD1 agrees at 7 bases. The germline V gene has CDR1 SEHNR and CDR2 FQNEAQ (reference sequence). The CDR3 extends over 12 amino acids. V gave up 4 bases and J gave up 7 bases; unmatched junction bases: 3. CDR3 sequence reads: CASSYTGDEAFF. CDR3 sequence (DNA): TGTGCCAGCAGCTACACAGGGGATGAAGCTTTCTTT.

The rearrangement joins TRBV7-9 to TRBJ1-1; D is undetermined. In germline, CDR1 is SEHNR, CDR2 FQNEAQ (reference sequence). This CDR3 region has 15 residues. Between the trimmed V and J ends, which lost 1 base and 8 bases, there was a span of 17 bases. The CDR3 DNA follows: TGTGCCAGCAGCTTAGTATCAGGCGAAGGTATCGAAGCTTTCTTT. Amino acid sequence: CASSLVSGEGIEAFF.

V gene TRBV7-7 combines with J gene TRBJ2-1; D is perhaps TRBD2 (6 bases). V was cut by 1 base and J by 9 bases, with 13 bases left in between. Germline lookup yields CDR1 SSHAT and CDR2 FNYEAQ (reference sequence). This CDR3 has 14 residues. CDR3 loop: CASSLVHGSFEQFF. CDR3 in DNA: TGTGCCAGCAGCTTAGTACACGGGAGCTTTGAGCAGTTCTTC. Based on the CDR3 plus reference TRBV7-7 and TRBJ2-1, the full variable domain is GAGVSQSPRYKVTKRGQDVTLRCDPISSHATLYWYQQALGQGPEFLTYFNYEAQPDKSGLPSDRFSAERPEGSISTLTIQRTEQRDSAMYRCASSLVHGSFEQFFGPGTRLTVL.

This chain uses TRBV5-4 with TRBJ2-5, with D tentatively TRBD1 (5 bases). Per germline, CDR1 SGHNT and CDR2 YYREEE (reference sequence). The CDR3 extends over 17 amino acids. V lost 1 base and J lost 5, with 21 bases in between. The CDR3: CASSLLGSRHSGETQYF. The CDR3 region has the DNA TGTGCCAGCAGCTTGTTAGGTTCGAGGCACTCAGGGGAGACCCAGTACTTC.

V is TRBV2 and J is TRBJ2-2; TRBD2 matches at 9 bases. V lost 4 bases, J lost 1 base, and 4 bases stayed unmatched. Germline CDR1 is SNHLY and CDR2 is FYNNEI. This CDR3 comprises 16 residues. CDR3 region: CASSAGSGRNTGELFF. The CDR3 nucleotides are TGTGCCAGCAGTGCTGGTAGCGGGAGGAACACCGGGGAGCTGTTTTTT.

This clone showed up just once. The CDR3 DNA reads TGTGCCAGCAGCGTAGGGGGCAGTTTGAACACTGAAGCTTTCTTT. Translation: CASSVGGSLNTEAFF. J is TRBJ1-1 and V is TRBV9, with D perhaps matching TRBD1 (5 bases). Trimming pared 0 bases from V and 0 bases from J, leaving 9 bases between. This CDR3 is 15 amino acids long. The V gene's germline CDR1 is SGDLS and CDR2 YYNGEE.

This clone has a count of ten or more. Additional DNA sequences in this sample encode the identical CDR3. The chain has TRBV7-2 and TRBJ1-2; 10 nucleotides match TRBD1. V lost 5 bases and J lost 8; bases outside the gene matches: 8. The CDR3 is 14 residues long. Germline lookup yields CDR1 SGHTA and CDR2 FQGNSA. Written as DNA, the CDR3 is TGTGCCAGCAGCCTCTCCAGGACAGGGGGGGGCTACACCTTC. Translated, it gives CASSLSRTGGGYTF.

The V call is TRBV10-3, the J call TRBJ2-7, with 7 nucleotides matching TRBD1. The CDR3 spans 17 residues. Trimming at V came to 6 bases and at J to 0 bases, leaving 14 bases not matched to a gene. The germline CDR1 and CDR2 sequences are ENHRY and SYGVKD. The DNA for the CDR3 is TGTGCCATCAGCACCGGGACAGTGGGGGATAGCTCCTACGAGCAGTACTTC. Translation gives CAISTGTVGDSSYEQYF.

V usage is TRBV25-1 and J usage is TRBJ1-5; the match to TRBD1 covers 9 bases. Germline CDR1 and CDR2: MGHDK and SYGVNS. The CDR3 is 13 residues long. V lost 4 bases to trimming and J lost 5 bases; unmatched junction nucleotides: 0. The CDR3 DNA is TGTGCCAGCAGTGGGACAGGGGATCAGCCCCAGCATTTT. It translates to CASSGTGDQPQHF.

This chain joins TRBV11-1 and TRBJ1-1, with TRBD1 identical over 9 bases. This CDR3 is 16 amino acids long. Germline V gene data show CDR1 as SGHAT and CDR2 as FQDESV (reference sequence). The V gene end was trimmed by 4 bases and the J gene end by 0 bases; junction bases not matched to a gene: 6. The CDR3: CASSYLGTGMNTEAFF. Here the CDR3 DNA reads TGTGCCAGCAGCTACCTCGGGACAGGGATGAACACTGAAGCTTTCTTT. Drawing the rest from reference TRBV11-1 and TRBJ1-1, the complete variable domain is EAEVAQSPRYKITEKSQAVAFWCDPISGHATLYWYRQILGQGPELLVQFQDESVVDDSQLPKDRFSAERLKGVDSTLKIQPAELGDSAMYLCASSYLGTGMNTEAFFGQGTRLTVV.

The V call is TRBV6-5, the J call TRBJ2-1, with TRBD2 matching 10 bases. The CDR3 loop spans 15 amino acids. V gave up 2 bases and J gave up 8 bases; unmatched junction bases: 6. Germline loops: CDR1 MNHEY, CDR2 SVGAGI. The CDR3 DNA sequence: TGTGCCAGCAGTTACGGCCCTAGCGGGAGTTATGAGCAGTTCTTC. This codes for CASSYGPSGSYEQFF.

The gene calls are TRBV24-1 and TRBJ2-1; 8 bases agree with TRBD2. The CDR3 consists of 18 residues. Germline lookup yields CDR1 KGHDR and CDR2 SFDVKD. J was trimmed by 3 bases and V by 4 bases; bases with no gene match: 13. The chain's CDR3 is CATSDRKDAGGIYNEQFF. The DNA for the CDR3 is TGTGCCACCAGTGACCGTAAAGACGCGGGAGGAATCTACAATGAGCAGTTCTTC.